The 3 T cell receptor beta chains below all came from one sample that was sequenced in a study of T cell responses to AZD1222 COVID-19 vaccine. Some clones are missing from TCRdb's copy, which holds only in-frame ones; the method was immunoSEQ multiplex PCR. In the table there are roughly 70,000 clones, about 88% of which are singletons. The sample consisted of peripheral blood, taken on day 0 of AZD1222 vaccination. These receptors were collected from an adult in good health.

This rearrangement joins TRBV11-2 to TRBJ1-1; no definite D call. V lost 1 base, J lost 7 bases, and 10 bases lay in between. This CDR3 is built from 13 residues. Per the germline V gene, CDR1 is SGHAT and CDR2 is FQNNGV. CDR3 in DNA: TGTGCCAGCAGCTTAGGGGCGGACCGTGAAGCTTTCTTT. Its translation: CASSLGADREAFF.

CDR3 sequence reads: CASSLAGTASYEQYF. As DNA, the CDR3 is TGCGCCAGCAGCTTGGCCGGGACAGCCTCCTACGAGCAGTACTTC. The rearrangement links TRBV5-1 to TRBJ2-7, with 7 bases fitting TRBD1. Germline CDR1 and CDR2: SGHRS and YFSETQ. The CDR3 has 15 residues. The V and J ends lost 0 bases and 0 bases, in that order; junction bases with no gene match: 3.

The chain couples TRBV7-9 to TRBJ1-2; D remains ambiguous. CDR1 is SEHNR and CDR2 is FQNEAQ in the germline V gene (reference sequence). Trimming removed 4 bases from V and 1 base from J, with 10 bases in between. The CDR3 is 14 amino acids. CDR3 amino acids: CASSSSGVNYGYTF. The CDR3 DNA is TGTGCCAGCAGCTCCTCGGGAGTTAACTATGGCTACACCTTC.